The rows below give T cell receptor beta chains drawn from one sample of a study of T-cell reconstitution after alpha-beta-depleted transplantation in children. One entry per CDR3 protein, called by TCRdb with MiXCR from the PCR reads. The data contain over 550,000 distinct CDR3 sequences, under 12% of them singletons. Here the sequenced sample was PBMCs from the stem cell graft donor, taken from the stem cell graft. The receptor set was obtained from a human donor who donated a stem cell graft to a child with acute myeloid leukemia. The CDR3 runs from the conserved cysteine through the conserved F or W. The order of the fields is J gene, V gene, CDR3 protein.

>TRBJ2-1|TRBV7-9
CASSSFSGGTYNEQFF
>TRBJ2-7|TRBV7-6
CASSQPGREQYF
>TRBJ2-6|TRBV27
CASSSKVVGANVLTF
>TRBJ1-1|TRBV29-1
CSAEDAEAFF
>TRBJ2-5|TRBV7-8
CASSLGARAQETQYF
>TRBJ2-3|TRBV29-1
CSVDWASGTDTQYF
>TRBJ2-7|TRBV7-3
CASSPWTRPGQYF
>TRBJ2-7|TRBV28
CASSSPGGATYEQYF
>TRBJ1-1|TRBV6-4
CASSDELNTEAFF
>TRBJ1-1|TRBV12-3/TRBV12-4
CASSPTIDIWAFF
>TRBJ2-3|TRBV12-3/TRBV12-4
CATLALNPEVTQYF
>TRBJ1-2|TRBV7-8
CASSLAPGGRGYTF
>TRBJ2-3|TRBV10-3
CAISEGRATDTQYF
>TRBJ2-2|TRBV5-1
CASSLITDTGELFF
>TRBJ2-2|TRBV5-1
CASSPSEGSTGELFF
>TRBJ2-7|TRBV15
CATSRARTGSRYEQYF
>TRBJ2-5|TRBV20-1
CSAPGDPGETQYF
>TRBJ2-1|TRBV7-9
CASSSSEQSTSQFF
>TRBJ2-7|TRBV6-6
CASSYSGGPEQYF
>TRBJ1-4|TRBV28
CASSLGSPGEKLFF
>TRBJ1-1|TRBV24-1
CATSDRQVLTAEAFF
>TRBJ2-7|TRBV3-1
CASSQAWAEQYF
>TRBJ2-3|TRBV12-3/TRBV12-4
CASSSLATGTDTQYF
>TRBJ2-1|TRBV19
CASTRNSGGRPSNEQFF
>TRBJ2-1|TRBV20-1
CSSSQYRIGGELYNEQFF
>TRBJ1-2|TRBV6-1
CASSGRQGAAGYTF
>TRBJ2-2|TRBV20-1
CSARVAGHNTGELFF
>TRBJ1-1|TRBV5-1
CASSLDPLASEAFF
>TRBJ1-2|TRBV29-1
CSVATSGGRNYGYTF
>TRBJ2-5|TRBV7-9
CASSFSSRTETQYF
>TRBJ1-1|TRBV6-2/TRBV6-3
CASSGYTEAFF
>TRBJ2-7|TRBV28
CASSLFRGVSYEQYF
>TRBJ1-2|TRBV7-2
CASRISQGASARGYTF
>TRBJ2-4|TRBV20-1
CSAHRLAGGGNLAKNIQYF
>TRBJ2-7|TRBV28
CASSSEQRWGALSYEQYF
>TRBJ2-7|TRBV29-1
CSAGLTLGGQYF
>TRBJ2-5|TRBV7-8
CASSLGHGQQETQYF
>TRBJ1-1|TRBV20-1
CSARGGWNTEAFF
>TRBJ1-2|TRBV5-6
CASSRDRVGYGYTF
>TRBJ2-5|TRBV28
CASSPTPGQKRETQYF
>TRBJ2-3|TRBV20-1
CSARELAGGSDTQYF
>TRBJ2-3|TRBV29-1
CSTGARTDTQYF
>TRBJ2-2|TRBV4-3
CASSQEAGPNTGELFF
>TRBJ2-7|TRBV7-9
CASSPETSGSVEQYF
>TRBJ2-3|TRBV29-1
CSVESQGRTDTQYF
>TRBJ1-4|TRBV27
CASSSGTGREKLFF
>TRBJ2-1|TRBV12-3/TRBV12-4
CASRSFHEQFF
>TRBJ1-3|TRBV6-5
CASSYSTGTGNTIYF
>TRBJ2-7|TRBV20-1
CSARGLVEQYF
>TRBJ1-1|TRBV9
CASSVGVGSNTEAFF
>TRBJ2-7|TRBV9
CASSVALGGYEQYF
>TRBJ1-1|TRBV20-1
CSAPGGRTGEAIF
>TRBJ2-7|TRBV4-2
CASSQEGYYEQYF
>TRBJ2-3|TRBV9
CASSPAGTDTQYF
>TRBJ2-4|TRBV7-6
CASSLEPGGGRAKNIQYF